These 11 T cell receptor beta chains were all obtained from the same sample, sequenced in a study of control samples from healthy donors and cancer patients. The assay was immunoSEQ multiplex PCR, and TCRdb's table has in-frame clones only and misses some. Altogether approximately 150,000 clones are present, 96% being singletons, with the ten largest covering over 0.9%. What was sequenced was blood. Every receptor here comes from a woman aged 25 to 39 in good health.

A word on this clone: A junction end diverges from the germline sequence, so it may reflect a read error. The rearrangement links TRBV2 to TRBJ2-3, with 9 positions matching TRBD2. The germline V gene has CDR1 SNHLY and CDR2 FYNNEI. The CDR3 has 16 amino acids. For the CDR3, the DNA is TGTGCCAGCAGTCAAGCCGGGACTAGCAGCACAGATACGCAGTATTTT. Translated: CASSQAGTSSTDTQYF.

This chain links TRBV9 with TRBJ2-1; D remains ambiguous. Deletions cut 0 bases from V and 0 bases from J, with 4 bases between. There are 14 residues in the CDR3. Germline CDR1 and CDR2: SGDLS and YYNGEE. This chain's CDR3 is CASSVEPSYNEQFF. The DNA of the CDR3 is TGTGCCAGCAGCGTAGAACCCTCCTACAATGAGCAGTTCTTC.

The chain uses TRBV27 and TRBJ2-1, with a tentative D call TRBD2 (6 bases). This CDR3 has 14 amino acids. Germline CDR1 is MNHEY and CDR2 is SMNVEV (reference sequence). The V and J ends lost 7 bases and 8 bases respectively, with 18 bases between them. The CDR3 bases are TGTGCCAGCAACCGACTAGGCAGTTTCGATGAGCAGTTCTTC. The encoded protein is CASNRLGSFDEQFF.

The chain couples TRBV19 to TRBJ2-1; 9 nucleotides align to TRBD1. The CDR3 loop spans 15 amino acids. The germline CDR1 and CDR2 sequences are LNHDA and SQIVND (reference sequence). V was clipped by 7 bases and J by 2 bases; unmatched bases: 6. CDR3 region: CASIRGQGPYNEQFF. CDR3 in DNA: TGTGCCAGTATTCGGGGACAGGGACCCTACAATGAGCAGTTCTTC.

CDR3 loop: CASRPRAVHEQYF. Written as DNA, the CDR3 is TGTGCCAGCAGGCCCAGGGCAGTGCACGAGCAGTACTTC. This chain joins TRBV27 and TRBJ2-7; D perhaps matches TRBD1 (5 bases). Germline V gene sequence: CDR1 MNHEY, CDR2 SMNVEV (reference sequence). V was cut by 6 bases and J by 5 bases, with 14 bases left in between. This CDR3 is 13 amino acids long.

This chain links TRBV25-1 with TRBJ2-7, with 10 bases that match TRBD1. V gave up 2 bases and J gave up 1 base; unmatched junction bases: 8. CDR3 length: 17 residues. CDR1 is MGHDK, CDR2 SYGVNS, per germline. Here the CDR3 DNA reads TGTGCCAGCAGTGAAATTTCTCGGGGACAGGGGTCCTACGAGCAGTACTTC. Protein: CASSEISRGQGSYEQYF.

Of note for this clone: One end of the junction fails to match germline, which may point to a read error. This chain links TRBV28 with TRBJ2-5, with D possibly matching TRBD1 (6 bases). Per the germline V gene, CDR1 is MDHEN and CDR2 is SYDVKM. This CDR3 comprises 13 residues. CDR3 protein: CASSHPGEEIQYF. CDR3 DNA sequence: TGTGCCAGCAGTCACCCAGGGGAAGAGATCCAGTACTTC.

V gene TRBV14 combines with J gene TRBJ1-1; D is ambiguous. Germline CDR1 reads SGHDN; CDR2 reads FVKESK. Trimming left V 2 bases short and J 6 bases short, with 13 bases between. The CDR3 covers 14 residues. The CDR3 protein is CASSQIRTVSEAFF. The CDR3 DNA sequence: TGTGCCAGCAGCCAAATACGGACGGTCTCTGAAGCTTTCTTT.

The gene calls are TRBV5-1 and TRBJ2-6; 10 bases align to TRBD1. Trimming took 5 bases from V and 4 from J; bases not matched to a gene: 6. CDR1 and CDR2 (germline): SGHRS, YFSETQ. This CDR3 comprises 16 residues. CDR3 loop: CASRQGQGSGANVLTF. CDR3 nucleotide sequence: TGCGCCAGCAGACAGGGACAGGGGTCCGGGGCCAACGTCCTGACTTTC.

The genes are TRBV30 and TRBJ1-1; D is perhaps TRBD1 (5 bases). CDR1 and CDR2 from the germline V gene are GTSNPN and SVGIG (reference sequence). Trimming pared 2 bases from V and 1 base from J, leaving 11 bases between. The CDR3 totals 14 residues. The CDR3 DNA sequence: TGTGCCTGGAGTTTTGAACAGGCGAACACTGAAGCTTTCTTT. Translated: CAWSFEQANTEAFF.

This rearrangement joins TRBV29-1 to TRBJ1-1; TRBD1 matches at 8 bases. The CDR3 sequence is 11 residues long. From germline, CDR1 is SQVTM and CDR2 ANQGSEA. J lost 6 bases, V lost 7 bases, and 4 bases had no gene match. This CDR3 is CSARTGPEAFF. As DNA, the CDR3 is TGCAGCGCACGGACAGGGCCTGAAGCTTTCTTT.